This TCR beta chain came from a study of graft-versus-host responses after intestinal transplantation. Study background: Recipients across the board were started on anti-thymocyte globulin induction, then kept on tacrolimus and steroids for 2 to 4 years. Study-level findings and limits: Allograft clonal ratios (graft-versus-host to host-versus-graft) were high in patients who had graft-donor T cell macrochimerism.

Details on this clone: Its antigen is unidentified.

Sequencing used immunoSEQ multiplex PCR; TCRdb keeps in-frame clones, though not all of them. Among fewer than 110,000 clones listed, over 85% were seen once. CDR1 and CDR2 from the germline V gene are MGHRA and YSYEKL. Trimming cost V 0 bases and J 1 base, with 13 bases left between them. This CDR3 is 16 amino acids long. The chain uses TRBV4-1 and TRBJ2-7; D call uncertain. The receptor was isolated from a human donor who received an intestinal transplant. The material was unstimulated CD8+ T cells sorted from spleen or lymph node cells, obtained before intestinal transplant. The CDR3 spells CASSQEALPGSYEQYF. The CDR3 bases are TGCGCCAGCAGCCAAGAGGCCCTCCCCGGTTCCTACGAGCAGTACTTC.